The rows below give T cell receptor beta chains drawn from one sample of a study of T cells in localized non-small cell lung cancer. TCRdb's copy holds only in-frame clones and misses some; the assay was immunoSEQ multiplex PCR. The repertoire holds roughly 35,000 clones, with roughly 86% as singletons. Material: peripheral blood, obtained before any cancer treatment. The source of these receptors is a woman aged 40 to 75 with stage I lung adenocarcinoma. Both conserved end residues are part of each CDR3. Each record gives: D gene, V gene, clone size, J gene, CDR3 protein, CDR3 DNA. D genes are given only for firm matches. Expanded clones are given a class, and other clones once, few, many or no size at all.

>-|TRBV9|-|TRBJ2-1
CASSGTGPHSYNEQFF
TGTGCCAGCAGCGGGACCGGGCCCCACTCCTACAATGAGCAGTTCTTC
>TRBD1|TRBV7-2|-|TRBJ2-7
CASSFAPGQGYEQYF
TGTGCCAGCAGCTTTGCCCCGGGACAGGGGTACGAGCAGTACTTC
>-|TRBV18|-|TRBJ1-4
CASSPDAREKLFF
TGTGCCAGCTCACCGGACGCCAGAGAAAAACTGTTTTTT
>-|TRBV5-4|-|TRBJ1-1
CAMGPGNTEAFF
TGTGCCATGGGACCTGGGAACACTGAAGCTTTCTTT
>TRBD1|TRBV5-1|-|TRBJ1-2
CASSYGQGANYGYTF
TGCGCCAGCAGCTACGGACAGGGGGCGAACTATGGCTACACCTTC
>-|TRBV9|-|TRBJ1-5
CASSVAGGSNQPQHF
TGTGCCAGCAGCGTAGCCGGGGGTAGCAATCAGCCCCAGCATTTT
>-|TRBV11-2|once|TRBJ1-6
CASSFVPALDLHF
TGTGCCAGCAGCTTTGTTCCGGCCCTAGACCTCCACTTT
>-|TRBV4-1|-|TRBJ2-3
CASSQERGVDTQYF
TGCGCCAGCAGCCAAGAAAGAGGGGTTGATACGCAGTATTTT
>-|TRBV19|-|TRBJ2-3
CASSSLSRELSDTQYF
TGTGCCAGTAGTAGTTTATCCAGGGAATTGTCAGATACGCAGTATTTT
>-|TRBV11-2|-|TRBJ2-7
CASSSGAYEQYF
TGTGCCAGCAGCTCCGGAGCCTACGAGCAGTACTTC
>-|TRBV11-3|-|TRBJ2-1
CASSLVQAYQFF
TGTGCCAGCAGCTTAGTACAGGCCTATCAGTTCTTC
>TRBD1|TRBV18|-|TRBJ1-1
CASSPRSTGGRMNTEAFF
TGTGCCAGCTCACCACGTTCAACAGGGGGGCGAATGAACACTGAAGCTTTCTTT
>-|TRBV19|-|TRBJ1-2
CASSTQEKYGYTF
TGTGCCAGTAGTACCCAGGAGAAATATGGCTACACCTTC